This T cell receptor beta chain originates from a study of blood T cell repertoires in COVID-19. Overall study context: The origin of the acute and convalescent COVID-19 samples was the United States, Italy and Spain. T cells, B-cell-depleted T cells, or PBMCs supplied cDNA or gDNA.

This clone was picked up a small number of times. Losses at the gene ends were 5 bases for V and 11 bases for J; bases not matched to a gene: 6. Germline V gene lookup returns CDR1 SGHAT and CDR2 FQNNGV. The CDR3 extends over 13 amino acids. Original data processing: Nucleated cell number was recorded as an estimate derived from reference gene primer amplification. Produced via immunoSEQ multiplex PCR; TCRdb's table is partial and in-frame only. V, J and clone size are taken as reported in that table, and D and trimming were inferred from the DNA itself. The sample contains about 180,000 clones, approximately 86% of which appear only once.

The receptor's source is a man aged 45-65 years with active or convalescent COVID-19. The sequenced material came from peripheral blood. This chain uses TRBV11-2 with TRBJ1-6; 7 bases fit TRBD1. CDR3 in amino acids: CASSPTQGTPLHF. Written as DNA, the CDR3 is TGTGCCAGCAGCCCCACACAGGGGACACCCCTCCACTTT.